This entry describes one TCR beta chain. The sample comes from a study of blood T cell repertoires in COVID-19. Study overall: T cells, B-cell-depleted T cells, or PBMCs supplied cDNA or gDNA.

The CDR3 length is 17 residues. The germline V gene has CDR1 LGHNA and CDR2 YNFKEQ. V was pared by 0 bases and J by 0 bases, with 12 bases between. Participants, 18 to 89 years old, spanned around 25 US areas. Each participant's cohort was designated according to participant-reported clinical history. Source study methods: Estimated nucleated cell counts came from reference gene primer amplification. The method was immunoSEQ multiplex PCR; TCRdb's version includes in-frame clones alone and lacks a portion of them. V, J and clone size were drawn from that table, and D and trimming were deduced from the DNA. The sample includes roughly 160,000 clones, more than 80% seen only once; the top ten take roughly 12%.

The chain employs TRBV4-2 and TRBJ2-4; D unresolved. This sequence originates from a man aged 50-59 years who had recovered from COVID-19. Sequenced sample: PBMCs or T cells enriched from blood (not recorded which). DNA for the CDR3: TGTGCCAGCAGCCAAGATGACGGGTTACTAGCCAAAAACATTCAGTACTTC. This sequence encodes CASSQDDGLLAKNIQYF.